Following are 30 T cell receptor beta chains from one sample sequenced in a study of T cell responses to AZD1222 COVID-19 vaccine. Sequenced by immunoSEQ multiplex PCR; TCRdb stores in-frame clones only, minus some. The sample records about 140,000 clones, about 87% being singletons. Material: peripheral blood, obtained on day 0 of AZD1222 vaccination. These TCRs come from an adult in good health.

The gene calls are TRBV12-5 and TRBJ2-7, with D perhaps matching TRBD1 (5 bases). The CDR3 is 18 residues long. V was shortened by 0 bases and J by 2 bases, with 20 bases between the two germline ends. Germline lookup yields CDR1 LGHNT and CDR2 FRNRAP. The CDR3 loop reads CASGLVLTAIATTYEQYF. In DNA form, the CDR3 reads TGTGCTAGTGGTTTGGTCCTGACAGCGATAGCTACTACCTACGAGCAGTACTTC.

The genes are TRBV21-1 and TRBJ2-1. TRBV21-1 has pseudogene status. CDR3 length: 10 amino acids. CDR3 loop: CASSKTEQFF. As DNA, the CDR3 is TGTGCCAGCAGCAAGACCGAGCAGTTCTTC.

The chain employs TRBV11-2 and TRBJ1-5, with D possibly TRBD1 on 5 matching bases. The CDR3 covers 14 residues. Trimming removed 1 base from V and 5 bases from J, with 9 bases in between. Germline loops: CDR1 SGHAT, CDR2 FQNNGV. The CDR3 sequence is CASSLAGRDQPQHF. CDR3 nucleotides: TGTGCCAGCAGCTTAGCAGGGAGGGATCAGCCCCAGCATTTT.

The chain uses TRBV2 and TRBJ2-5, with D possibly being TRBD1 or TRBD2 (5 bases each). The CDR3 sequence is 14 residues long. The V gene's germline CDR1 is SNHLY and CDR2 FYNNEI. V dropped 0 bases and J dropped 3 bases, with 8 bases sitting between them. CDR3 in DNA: TGTGCCAGCAGTGAAGCGCAGGGAGAAGAGACCCAGTACTTC. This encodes CASSEAQGEETQYF. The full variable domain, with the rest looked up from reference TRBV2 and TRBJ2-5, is EPEVTQTPSHQVTQMGQEVILRCVPISNHLYFYWYRQILGQKVEFLVSFYNNEISEKSEIFDDQFSVERPDGSNFTLKIRSTKLEDSAMYFCASSEAQGEETQYFGPGTRLLVL.

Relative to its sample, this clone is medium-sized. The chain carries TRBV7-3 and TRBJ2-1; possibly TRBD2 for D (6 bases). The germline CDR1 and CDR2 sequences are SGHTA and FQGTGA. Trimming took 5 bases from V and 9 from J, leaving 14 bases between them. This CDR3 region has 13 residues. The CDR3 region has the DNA TGTGCCAGCAGCCCGAAAGTCGGGGGTGAGCAGTTCTTC. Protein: CASSPKVGGEQFF.

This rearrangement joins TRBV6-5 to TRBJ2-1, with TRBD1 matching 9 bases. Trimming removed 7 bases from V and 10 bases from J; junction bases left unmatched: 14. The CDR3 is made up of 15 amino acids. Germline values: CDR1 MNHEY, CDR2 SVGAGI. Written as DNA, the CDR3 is TGTGCCAGCACCTTATTAATACAGGGGGCGCGCGAGCAGTTCTTC. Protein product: CASTLLIQGAREQFF.

The CDR3 region is CASSQDLLRPGGIRRSPLHF. In nucleotides, the CDR3 is TGCGCCAGCAGCCAAGATCTCCTAAGGCCAGGGGGTATTAGGAGGTCACCCCTCCACTTT. V and J are TRBV4-1 and TRBJ1-6; 7 positions agree with TRBD1. The CDR3 has 20 amino acids. Germline CDR1 MGHRA, CDR2 YSYEKL. Trimming at V came to 0 bases and at J to 10 bases, leaving 21 bases not matched to a gene.

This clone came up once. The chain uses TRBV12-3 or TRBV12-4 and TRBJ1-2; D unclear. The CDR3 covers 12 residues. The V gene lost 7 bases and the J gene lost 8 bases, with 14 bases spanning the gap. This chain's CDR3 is CASTPGFGGYTF. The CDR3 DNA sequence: TGTGCCAGCACCCCTGGTTTTGGAGGCTACACCTTC.

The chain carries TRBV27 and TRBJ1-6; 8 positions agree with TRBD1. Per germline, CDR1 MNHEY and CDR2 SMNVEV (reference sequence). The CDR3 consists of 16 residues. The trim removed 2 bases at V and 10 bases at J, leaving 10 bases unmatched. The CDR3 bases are TGTGCCAGCAGTTTACCTACAGGACAGGGATACTCACCCCTCCACTTT. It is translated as CASSLPTGQGYSPLHF.

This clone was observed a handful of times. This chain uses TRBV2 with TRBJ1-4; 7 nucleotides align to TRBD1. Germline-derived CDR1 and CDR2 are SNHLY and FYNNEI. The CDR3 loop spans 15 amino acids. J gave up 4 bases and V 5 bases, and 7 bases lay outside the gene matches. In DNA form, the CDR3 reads TGTGCCAGCAGTAGATCGGGACAGCTTAATGAAAAACTGTTTTTT. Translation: CASSRSGQLNEKLFF.

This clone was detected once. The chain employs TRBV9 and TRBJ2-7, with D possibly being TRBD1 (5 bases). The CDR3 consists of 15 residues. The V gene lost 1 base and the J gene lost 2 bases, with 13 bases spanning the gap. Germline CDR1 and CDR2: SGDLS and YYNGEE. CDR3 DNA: TGTGCCAGCAGCGTAAGACAGACATCAACCTACGAGCAGTACTTC. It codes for CASSVRQTSTYEQYF.

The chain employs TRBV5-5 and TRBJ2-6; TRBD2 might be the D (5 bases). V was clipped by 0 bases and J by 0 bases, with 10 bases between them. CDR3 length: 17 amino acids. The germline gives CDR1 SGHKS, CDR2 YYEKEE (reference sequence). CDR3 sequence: CASSLGGRVSGANVLTF. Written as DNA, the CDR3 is TGTGCCAGCAGCTTGGGAGGGCGAGTCTCTGGGGCCAACGTCCTGACTTTC. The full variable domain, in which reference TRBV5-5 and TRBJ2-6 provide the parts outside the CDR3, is DAGVTQSPTHLIKTRGQQVTLRCSPISGHKSVSWYQQVLGQGPQFIFQYYEKEERGRGNFPDRFSARQFPNYSSELNVNALLLGDSALYLCASSLGGRVSGANVLTFGAGSRLTVL.

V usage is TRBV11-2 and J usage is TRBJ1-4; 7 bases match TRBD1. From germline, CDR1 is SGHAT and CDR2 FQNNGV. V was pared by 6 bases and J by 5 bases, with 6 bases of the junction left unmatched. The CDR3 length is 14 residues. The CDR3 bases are TGTGCCAGCAGGAAATTGGGACAGAATGAAAAACTGTTTTTT. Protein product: CASRKLGQNEKLFF.

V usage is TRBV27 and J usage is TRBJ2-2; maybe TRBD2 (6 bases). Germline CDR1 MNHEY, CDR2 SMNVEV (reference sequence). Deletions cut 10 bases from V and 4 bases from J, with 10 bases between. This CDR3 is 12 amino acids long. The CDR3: CAIMRGTGELFF. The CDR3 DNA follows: TGTGCCATCATGCGGGGCACCGGGGAGCTGTTTTTT.

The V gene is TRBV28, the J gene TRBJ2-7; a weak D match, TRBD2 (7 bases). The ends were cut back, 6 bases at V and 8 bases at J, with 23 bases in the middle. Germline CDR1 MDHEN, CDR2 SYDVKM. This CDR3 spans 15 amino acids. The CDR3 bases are TGTGCCAGCAGCTCCGCCGCGGGGGCGCCTACGAAGCAGTACTTC. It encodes CASSSAAGAPTKQYF.

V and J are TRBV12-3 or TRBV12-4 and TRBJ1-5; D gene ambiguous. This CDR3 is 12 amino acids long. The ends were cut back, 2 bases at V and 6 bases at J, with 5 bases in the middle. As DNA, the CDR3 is TGTGCCAGCAGTTTATACACTCAGCCCCAGCATTTT. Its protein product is CASSLYTQPQHF.

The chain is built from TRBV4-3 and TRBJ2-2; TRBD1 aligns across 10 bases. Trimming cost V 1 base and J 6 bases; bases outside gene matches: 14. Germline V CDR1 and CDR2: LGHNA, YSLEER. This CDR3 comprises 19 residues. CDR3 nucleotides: TGCGCCAGCAGCCAAGTCGGAAAGGGAGACAGGGGGCATGCCGGGGAGCTGTTTTTT. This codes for CASSQVGKGDRGHAGELFF.

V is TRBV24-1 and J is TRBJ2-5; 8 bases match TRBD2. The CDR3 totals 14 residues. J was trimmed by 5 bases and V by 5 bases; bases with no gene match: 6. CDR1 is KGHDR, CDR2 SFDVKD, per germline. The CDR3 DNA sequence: TGTGCCACCAGTGGATCGGGAGGGTTGGAGACCCAGTACTTC. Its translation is CATSGSGGLETQYF.

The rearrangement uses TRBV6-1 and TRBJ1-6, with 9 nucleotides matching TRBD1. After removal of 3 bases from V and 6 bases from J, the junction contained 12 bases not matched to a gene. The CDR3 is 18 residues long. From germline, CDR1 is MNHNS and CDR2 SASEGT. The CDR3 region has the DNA TGTGCCAGCAGTGATTTGGGGGTCCGGGACAGGGTTAATTCACCCCTCCACTTT. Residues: CASSDLGVRDRVNSPLHF.

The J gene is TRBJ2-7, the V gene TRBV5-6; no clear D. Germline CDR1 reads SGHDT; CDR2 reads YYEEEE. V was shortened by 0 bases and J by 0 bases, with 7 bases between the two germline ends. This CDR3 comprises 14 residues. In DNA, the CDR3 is TGTGCCAGCAGCTTGGTAGAGCTCTCCTACGAGCAGTACTTC. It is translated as CASSLVELSYEQYF.

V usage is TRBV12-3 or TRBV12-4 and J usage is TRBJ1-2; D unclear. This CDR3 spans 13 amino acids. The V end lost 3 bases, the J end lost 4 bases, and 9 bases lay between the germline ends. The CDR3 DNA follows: TGTGCCAGCAGTTTCCCGGGGAGCTATGGCTACACCTTC. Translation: CASSFPGSYGYTF.

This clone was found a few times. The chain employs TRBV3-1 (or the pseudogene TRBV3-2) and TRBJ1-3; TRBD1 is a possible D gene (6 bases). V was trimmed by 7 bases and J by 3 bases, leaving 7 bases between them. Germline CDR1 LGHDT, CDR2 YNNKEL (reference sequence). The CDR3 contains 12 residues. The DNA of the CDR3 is TGTGCCAGCAAGGACAGTGGAAACACCATATATTTT. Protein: CASKDSGNTIYF.

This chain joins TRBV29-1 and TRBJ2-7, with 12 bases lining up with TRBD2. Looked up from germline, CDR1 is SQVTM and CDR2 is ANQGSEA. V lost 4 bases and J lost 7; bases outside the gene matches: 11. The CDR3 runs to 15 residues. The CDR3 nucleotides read TGCAGCGTTGCTGATCTAGCGGGAGGGCCGGGTGAGCAGTACTTC. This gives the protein CSVADLAGGPGEQYF.

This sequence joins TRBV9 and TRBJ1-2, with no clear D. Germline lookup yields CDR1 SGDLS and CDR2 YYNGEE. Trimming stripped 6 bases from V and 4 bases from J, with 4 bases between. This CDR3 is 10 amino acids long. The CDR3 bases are TGTGCCAGCAAGGGCTATGGCTACACCTTC. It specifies CASKGYGYTF.

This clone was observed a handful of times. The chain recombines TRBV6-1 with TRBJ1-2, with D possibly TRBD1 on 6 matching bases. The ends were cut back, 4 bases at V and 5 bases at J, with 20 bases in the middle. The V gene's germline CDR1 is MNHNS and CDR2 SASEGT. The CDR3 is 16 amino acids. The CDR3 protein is CASSADGTSYRYGYTF. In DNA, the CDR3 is TGTGCCAGCAGTGCCGACGGGACATCCTATAGGTATGGCTACACCTTC.

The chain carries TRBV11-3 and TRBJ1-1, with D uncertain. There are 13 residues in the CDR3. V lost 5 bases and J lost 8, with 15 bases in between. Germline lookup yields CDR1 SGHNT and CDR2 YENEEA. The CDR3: CASSLNGPGEAFF. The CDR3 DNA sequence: TGTGCCAGCAGCCTCAACGGGCCGGGGGAAGCTTTCTTT.

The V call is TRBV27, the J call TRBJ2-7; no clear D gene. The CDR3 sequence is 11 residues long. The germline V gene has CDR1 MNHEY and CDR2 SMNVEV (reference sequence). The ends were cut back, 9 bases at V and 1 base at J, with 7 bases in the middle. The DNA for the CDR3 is TGTGCCAGGGGGTCGTCCTACGAGCAGTACTTC. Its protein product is CARGSSYEQYF.

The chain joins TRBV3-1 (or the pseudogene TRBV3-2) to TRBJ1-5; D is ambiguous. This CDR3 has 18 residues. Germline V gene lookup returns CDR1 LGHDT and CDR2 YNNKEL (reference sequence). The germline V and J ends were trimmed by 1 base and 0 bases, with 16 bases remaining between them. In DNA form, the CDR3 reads TGTGCCAGCAGCCAAGCCCAGGCTATAGACTTTAGCAATCAGCCCCAGCATTTT. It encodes CASSQAQAIDFSNQPQHF.

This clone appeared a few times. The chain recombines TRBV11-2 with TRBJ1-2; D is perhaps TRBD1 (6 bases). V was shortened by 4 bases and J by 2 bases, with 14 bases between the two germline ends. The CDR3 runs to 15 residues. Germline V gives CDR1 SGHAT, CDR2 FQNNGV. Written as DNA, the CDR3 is TGTGCCAGCAGCTCGTACAGGGAGCGAAACTATGGCTACACCTTC. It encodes CASSSYRERNYGYTF.

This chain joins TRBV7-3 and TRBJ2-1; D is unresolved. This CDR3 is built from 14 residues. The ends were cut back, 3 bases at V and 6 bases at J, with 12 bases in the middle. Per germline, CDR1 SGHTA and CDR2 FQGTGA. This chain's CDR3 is CASSFEGRPNEQFF. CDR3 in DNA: TGTGCCAGCAGCTTTGAAGGACGGCCCAATGAGCAGTTCTTC.